The clone carrying this T cell receptor (beta chain) has just one count. Original processing notes: The assay estimated nucleated cells by amplifying reference gene primers. Method: immunoSEQ multiplex PCR; TCRdb's copy keeps in-frame clones and lacks some. From that table come the V and J calls and clone size; the DNA was used to work out D and trimming. Altogether some 150,000 clones are present, 84% being singletons, with the ten largest covering approximately 38%. This CDR3 contains 15 residues. The J segment lost 4 bases and the V segment lost 4 bases, leaving 7 bases of the junction unmatched. Germline lookup yields CDR1 SGHKS and CDR2 YYEKEE (reference sequence). The entry originates in a study of blood T cell repertoires in COVID-19. In the study overall: COVID-19 samples from acute and convalescent phases originated in the United States, Italy and Spain.

This rearrangement joins TRBV5-5 to TRBJ1-4, with 7 bases aligning to TRBD1. Sequencing input: peripheral blood. The receptor was derived from a human donor in a cohort sampled during active COVID-19. The CDR3 reads CASSPGQDRNEKLFF. The CDR3 DNA follows: TGTGCCAGCAGCCCAGGACAGGATCGTAATGAAAAACTGTTTTTT.